This T cell receptor beta chain was sequenced in a study of shared clonotypes between healthy human individuals. This clone was counted a single time. Libraries were prepared by immunoSEQ multiplex PCR; TCRdb keeps only in-frame clonotypes and omits some of them. Altogether some 2,400,000 clones are present, approximately 94% being singletons, with the ten largest covering more than 0.1%. The length of the CDR3 is 20 residues. V was trimmed by 0 bases and J by 4 bases, leaving 27 bases between them. Per the germline V gene, CDR1 is MNHNS and CDR2 is SASEGT. The V and J genes are TRBV6-1 and TRBJ1-2; no definite D call. Sequencing used naive CD4+ T cells sorted from blood. Subset described: CD45RA+ positively selected. This clonotype was sampled from a man between 18 and 29 years old in good health. The CDR3 sequence is CASSEARKTGWVASSYGYTF. The CDR3 DNA is TGTGCCAGCAGTGAAGCCCGGAAAACCGGTTGGGTAGCGTCTTCCTATGGCTACACCTTC.